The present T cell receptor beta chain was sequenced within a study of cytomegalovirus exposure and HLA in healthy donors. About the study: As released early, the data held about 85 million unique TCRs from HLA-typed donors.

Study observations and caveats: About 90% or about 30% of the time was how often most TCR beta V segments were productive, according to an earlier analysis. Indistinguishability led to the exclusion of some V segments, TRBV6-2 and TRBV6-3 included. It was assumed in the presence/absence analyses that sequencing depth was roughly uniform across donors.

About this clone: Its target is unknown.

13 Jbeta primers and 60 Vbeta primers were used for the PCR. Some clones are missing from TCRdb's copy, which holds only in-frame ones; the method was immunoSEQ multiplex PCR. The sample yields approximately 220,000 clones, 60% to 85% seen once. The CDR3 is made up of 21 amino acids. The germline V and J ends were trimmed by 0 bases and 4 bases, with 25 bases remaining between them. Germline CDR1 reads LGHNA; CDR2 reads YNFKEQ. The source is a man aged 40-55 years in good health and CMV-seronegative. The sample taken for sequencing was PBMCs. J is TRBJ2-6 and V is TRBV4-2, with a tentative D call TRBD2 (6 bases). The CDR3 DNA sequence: TGTGCCAGCAGCCAAGATAGGGGCCTTGGCGGGGCCCCTTGGGGGGCCAACGTCCTGACTTTC. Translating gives CASSQDRGLGGAPWGANVLTF.